What follows are 10 T cell receptor beta chains derived from one specimen sequenced in a study of T-cell reconstitution after alpha-beta-depleted transplantation in children. It was with unique molecular identifiers that the TCRbeta library was prepared. MiXCR, applied by TCRdb to the PCR reads, yields one record per CDR3 protein. The sample has around 530,000 distinct CDR3 sequences, less than 35% seen once. The sequencing here drew on PBMCs from the stem cell graft donor, taken from the stem cell graft. Receptors originate from a human donor who donated a stem cell graft to a child with aplastic anemia.

This clonotype came up once. The chain joins TRBV4-3 to TRBJ1-1, with a possible D match to TRBD1 (5 bases). Trimming stripped 4 bases from V and 5 bases from J, with 14 bases between. The V gene's germline CDR1 is LGHNA and CDR2 YSLEER. The CDR3 is 14 residues long. CDR3 DNA: TGCGCCAGCAGCCCCACGGGGCTATGGACTGAAGCTTTCTTT. This gives the protein CASSPTGLWTEAFF.

This clonotype was picked up a small number of times. The chain carries TRBV25-1 and TRBJ2-7; the D gene is possibly TRBD1 (6 bases). This CDR3 has 11 residues. Trimming removed 3 bases from V and 10 bases from J, with 10 bases in between. CDR1 MGHDK and CDR2 SYGVNS come from the germline V gene. The CDR3 is CASSDLQGQYV. The CDR3 coding sequence is TGTGCCAGCAGTGATTTACAGGGACAGTACGTC.

This chain joins TRBV2 and TRBJ2-3; D remains ambiguous. Germline V lookup: CDR1 SNHLY, CDR2 FYNNEI. This CDR3 has 10 residues. With 7 bases removed from V and 6 bases from J, the gap between germline ends came to 5 bases. CDR3 sequence: CASKLDTQYF. The CDR3 coding sequence is TGTGCCAGCAAACTGGATACGCAGTATTTT.

In this sample, this clonotype turned up a few times. This chain connects TRBV5-4 to TRBJ2-5, with a tentative D call TRBD2 (5 bases). The germline V and J ends were trimmed by 5 bases and 5 bases, with 16 bases remaining between them. CDR1 SGHNT and CDR2 YYREEE come from the germline V gene (reference sequence). The CDR3 length is 14 residues. CDR3 loop: CASSRSGDRETQYF. CDR3 DNA sequence: TGTGCCAGCAGTCGGAGCGGTGATAGGGAGACCCAGTACTTC.

The sample holds a few counts of this clonotype. This sequence joins TRBV24-1 and TRBJ2-5, with 7 nucleotides matching TRBD1. There are 15 residues in the CDR3. Trimming cost V 3 bases and J 2 bases; bases outside gene matches: 5. Germline loops: CDR1 KGHDR, CDR2 SFDVKD. The CDR3 loop is CATSDQGQNQETQYF. Written as DNA, the CDR3 is TGTGCCACCAGTGATCAGGGACAGAATCAAGAGACCCAGTACTTC.

This sequence joins TRBV10-2 and TRBJ2-5, with a possible D match to TRBD1 (6 bases). V dropped 5 bases and J dropped 9 bases, with 16 bases sitting between them. Germline CDR1 reads WSHSY; CDR2 reads SAAADI. The CDR3 extends over 13 amino acids. CDR3 protein: CASSQQDSSPQYF. The CDR3 region has the DNA TGCGCCAGCAGTCAGCAGGACAGCTCGCCCCAGTACTTC.

This clonotype was seen once. This chain uses TRBV7-2 with TRBJ1-1; the match to TRBD1 covers 7 bases. The junction had 3 bases not matched to a gene; V was cut back by 5 bases and J by 0 bases. The germline V gene has CDR1 SGHTA and CDR2 FQGNSA. The CDR3 is 14 amino acids. CDR3 bases: TGTGCCAGCAGCACAGGGGTCGTGAACACTGAAGCTTTCTTT. Residues: CASSTGVVNTEAFF.

The chain carries TRBV27 and TRBJ1-5; a possible D gene is TRBD1 (5 bases). The V end lost 4 bases, the J end lost 1 base, and 11 bases lay between the germline ends. From germline, CDR1 is MNHEY and CDR2 SMNVEV (reference sequence). The CDR3 sequence is 15 residues long. CDR3 sequence: CASSSLGGSNQPQHF. DNA of the CDR3: TGTGCCAGCAGTTCCCTCGGGGGGAGCAATCAGCCCCAGCATTTT.

This clonotype was found a few times. The CDR3 coding sequence is TGTGCCAGCAGCTTAGCTCCGCGGTGGATGGGTGAGCAGTTCTTC. This sequence encodes CASSLAPRWMGEQFF. The chain carries TRBV7-2 and TRBJ2-1; D not resolved. Germline assignment: CDR1 SGHTA and CDR2 FQGNSA. Trimming cost V 0 bases and J 9 bases, with 15 bases left between them. The CDR3 contains 15 residues. Filled out from reference TRBV7-2 and TRBJ2-1, the complete variable domain reads GAGVSQSPSNKVTEKGKDVELRCDPISGHTALYWYRQSLGQGLEFLIYFQGNSAPDKSGLPSDRFSAERTGGSVSTLTIQRTQQEDSAVYLCASSLAPRWMGEQFFGPGTRLTVL.

This clonotype has just a few counts. CDR3 region: CASSTWGAANTGELFF. The CDR3 DNA follows: TGTGCCAGCAGCACCTGGGGGGCAGCCAACACCGGGGAGCTGTTTTTT. The chain links TRBV9 to TRBJ2-2; the D gene could be TRBD1 or TRBD2 (6 bases each). V lost 4 bases, J lost 2 bases, and 15 bases lay in between. The CDR3 length is 16 residues. Per germline, CDR1 SGDLS and CDR2 YYNGEE.